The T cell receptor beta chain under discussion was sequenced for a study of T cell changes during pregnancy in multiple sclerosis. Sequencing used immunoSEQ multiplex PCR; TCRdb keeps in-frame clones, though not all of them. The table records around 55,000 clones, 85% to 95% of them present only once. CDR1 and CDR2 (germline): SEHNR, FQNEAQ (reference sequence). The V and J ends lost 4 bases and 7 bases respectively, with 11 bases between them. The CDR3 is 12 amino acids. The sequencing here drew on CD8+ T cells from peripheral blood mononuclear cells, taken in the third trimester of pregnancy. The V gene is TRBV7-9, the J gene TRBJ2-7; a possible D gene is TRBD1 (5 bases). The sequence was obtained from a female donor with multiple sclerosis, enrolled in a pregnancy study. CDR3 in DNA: TGTGCCAGCAGCTCCCAAGGGGATGAGCAGTACTTC. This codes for CASSSQGDEQYF.